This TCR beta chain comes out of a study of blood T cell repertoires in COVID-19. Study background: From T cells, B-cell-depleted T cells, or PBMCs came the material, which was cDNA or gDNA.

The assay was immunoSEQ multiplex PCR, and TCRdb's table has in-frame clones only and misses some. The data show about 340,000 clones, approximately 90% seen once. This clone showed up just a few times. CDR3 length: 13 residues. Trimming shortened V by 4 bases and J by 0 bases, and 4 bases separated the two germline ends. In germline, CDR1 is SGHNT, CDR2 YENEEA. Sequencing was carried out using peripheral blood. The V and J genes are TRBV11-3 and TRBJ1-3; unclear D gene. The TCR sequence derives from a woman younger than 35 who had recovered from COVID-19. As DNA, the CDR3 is TGTGCCAGCAGCTACAGCTCTGGAAACACCATATATTTT. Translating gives CASSYSSGNTIYF.